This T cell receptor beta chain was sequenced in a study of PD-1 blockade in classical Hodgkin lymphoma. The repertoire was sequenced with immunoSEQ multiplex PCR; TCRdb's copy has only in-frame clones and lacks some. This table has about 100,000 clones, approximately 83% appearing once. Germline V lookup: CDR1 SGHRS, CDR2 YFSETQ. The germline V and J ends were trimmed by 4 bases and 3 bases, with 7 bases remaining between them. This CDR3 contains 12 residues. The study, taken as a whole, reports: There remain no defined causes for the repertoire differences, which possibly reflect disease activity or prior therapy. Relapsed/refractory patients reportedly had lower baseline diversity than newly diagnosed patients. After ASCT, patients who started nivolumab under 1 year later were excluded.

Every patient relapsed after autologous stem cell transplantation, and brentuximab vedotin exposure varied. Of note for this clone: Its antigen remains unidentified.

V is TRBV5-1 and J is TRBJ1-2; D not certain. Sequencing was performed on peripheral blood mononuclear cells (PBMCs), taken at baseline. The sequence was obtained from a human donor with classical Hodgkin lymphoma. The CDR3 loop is CASSGTYYGYTF. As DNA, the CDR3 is TGCGCCAGCAGCGGCACCTACTATGGCTACACCTTC.